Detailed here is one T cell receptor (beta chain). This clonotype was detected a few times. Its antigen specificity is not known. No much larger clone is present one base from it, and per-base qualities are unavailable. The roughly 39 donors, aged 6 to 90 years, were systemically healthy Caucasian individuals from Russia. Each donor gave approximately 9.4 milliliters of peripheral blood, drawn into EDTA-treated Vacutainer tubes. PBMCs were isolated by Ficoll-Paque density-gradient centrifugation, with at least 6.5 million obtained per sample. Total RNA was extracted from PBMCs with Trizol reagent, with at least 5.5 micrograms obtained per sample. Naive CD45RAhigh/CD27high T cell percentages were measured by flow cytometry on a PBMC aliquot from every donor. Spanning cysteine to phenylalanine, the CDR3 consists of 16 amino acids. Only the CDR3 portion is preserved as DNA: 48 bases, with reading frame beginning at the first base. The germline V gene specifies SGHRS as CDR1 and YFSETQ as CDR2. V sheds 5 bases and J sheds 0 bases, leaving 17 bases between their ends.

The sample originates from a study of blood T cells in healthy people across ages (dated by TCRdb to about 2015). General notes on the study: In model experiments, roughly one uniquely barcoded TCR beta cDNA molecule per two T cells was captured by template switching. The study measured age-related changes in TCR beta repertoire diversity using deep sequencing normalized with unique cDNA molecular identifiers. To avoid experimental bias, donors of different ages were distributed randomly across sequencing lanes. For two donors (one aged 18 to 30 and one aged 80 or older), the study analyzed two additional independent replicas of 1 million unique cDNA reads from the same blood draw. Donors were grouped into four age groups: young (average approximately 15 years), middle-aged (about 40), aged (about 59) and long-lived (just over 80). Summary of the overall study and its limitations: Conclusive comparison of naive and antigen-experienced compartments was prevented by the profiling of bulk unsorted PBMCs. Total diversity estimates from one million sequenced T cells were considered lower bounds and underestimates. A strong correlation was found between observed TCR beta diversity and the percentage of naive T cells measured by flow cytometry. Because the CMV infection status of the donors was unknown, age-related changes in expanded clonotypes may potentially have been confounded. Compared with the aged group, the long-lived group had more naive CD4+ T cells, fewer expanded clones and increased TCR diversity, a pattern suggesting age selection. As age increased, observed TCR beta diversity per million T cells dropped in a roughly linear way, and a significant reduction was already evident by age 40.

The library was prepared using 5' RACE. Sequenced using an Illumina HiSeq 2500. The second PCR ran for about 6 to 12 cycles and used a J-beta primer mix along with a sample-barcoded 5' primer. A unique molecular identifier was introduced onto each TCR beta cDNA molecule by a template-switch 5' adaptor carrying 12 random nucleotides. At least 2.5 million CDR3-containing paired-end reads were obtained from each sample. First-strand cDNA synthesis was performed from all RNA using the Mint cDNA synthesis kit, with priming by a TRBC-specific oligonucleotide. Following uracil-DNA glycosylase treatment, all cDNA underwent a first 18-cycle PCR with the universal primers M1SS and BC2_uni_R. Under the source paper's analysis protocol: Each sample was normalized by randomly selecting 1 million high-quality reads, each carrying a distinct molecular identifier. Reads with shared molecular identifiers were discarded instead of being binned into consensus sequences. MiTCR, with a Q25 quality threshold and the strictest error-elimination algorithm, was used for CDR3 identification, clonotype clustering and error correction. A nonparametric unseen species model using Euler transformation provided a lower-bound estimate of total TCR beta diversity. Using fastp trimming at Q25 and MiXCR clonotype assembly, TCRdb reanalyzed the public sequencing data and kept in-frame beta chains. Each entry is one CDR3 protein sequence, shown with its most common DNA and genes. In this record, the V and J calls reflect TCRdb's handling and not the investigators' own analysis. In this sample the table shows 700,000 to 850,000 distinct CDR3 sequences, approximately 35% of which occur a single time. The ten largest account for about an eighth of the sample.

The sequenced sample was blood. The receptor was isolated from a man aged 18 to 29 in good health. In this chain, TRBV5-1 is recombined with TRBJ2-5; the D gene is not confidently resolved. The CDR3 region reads CASRSWFPGYQETQYF. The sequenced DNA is TGCGCCAGCAGATCCTGGTTCCCAGGATACCAAGAGACCCAGTACTTC.